The 14 T cell receptor beta chains listed next were all sequenced from one sample in a study of cytomegalovirus exposure and HLA in healthy donors. In the PCR, 60 Vbeta and 13 Jbeta primers were used. Clones were sequenced by immunoSEQ multiplex PCR, and TCRdb holds only the in-frame ones, with some missing. The sample shows 90,000 to 120,000 clones, 65% to 85% of them seen only once. Source material: PBMCs. The receptors here all came from a man under 40 in good health and CMV-seronegative.

The CDR3 sequence is CASSVEQARTQYF. In DNA, the CDR3 is TGTGCCAGCAGCGTAGAACAGGCACGGACCCAGTACTTC. The chain has TRBV9 and TRBJ2-5; maybe TRBD1 (5 bases). Looked up from germline, CDR1 is SGDLS and CDR2 is YYNGEE. Trimming removed 0 bases from V and 7 bases from J, with 10 bases in between. The CDR3 is 13 residues long.

The rearrangement links TRBV27 to TRBJ2-4, with D possibly TRBD2 on 6 matching bases. Germline assignment: CDR1 MNHEY and CDR2 SMNVEV (reference sequence). The CDR3 spans 14 residues. Trimming took off 4 bases at V and 9 bases at J, with 16 bases between the two ends. In DNA form, the CDR3 reads TGTGCCAGCAGTTCCGACTTAGCGGCAAGCATTCAGTACTTC. This gives the protein CASSSDLAASIQYF.

The V gene is TRBV10-2, the J gene TRBJ2-2; TRBD2 aligns across 7 bases. Germline values: CDR1 WSHSY, CDR2 SAAADI. CDR3 length equals 16 residues. V lost 5 bases to trimming and J lost 3 bases; unmatched junction nucleotides: 9. The CDR3 nucleotides read TGCGCCAGCAGTATTCTGGGGGGGAGGGACACCGGGGAGCTGTTTTTT. Its protein product is CASSILGGRDTGELFF.

This clone has just a few counts. The V gene is TRBV4-1, the J gene TRBJ2-3; perhaps TRBD2 as D (5 bases). Trimming took 4 bases from V and 3 from J, leaving 17 bases between them. CDR1 is MGHRA, CDR2 YSYEKL, per germline. The CDR3 loop spans 16 amino acids. The CDR3: CASSLPARGSTDTQYF. CDR3 sequence (DNA): TGCGCCAGCAGCCTTCCTGCCCGGGGTTCAACAGATACGCAGTATTTT.

This chain uses TRBV27 with TRBJ2-7; 10 bases align to TRBD1. There are 15 residues in the CDR3. The ends lost 5 bases at V and 2 bases at J; junction bases unmatched: 6. Germline CDR1 and CDR2: MNHEY and SMNVEV (reference sequence). CDR3 amino acids: CASSTGQGDAYEQYF. CDR3 in DNA: TGTGCCAGCAGTACTGGACAGGGGGATGCCTACGAGCAGTACTTC.

The chain's CDR3 is CASSEGGRSYNSPLHF. Here the CDR3 DNA reads TGTGCCAGCAGTGAAGGGGGCCGATCCTATAATTCACCCCTCCACTTT. V gene TRBV2 combines with J gene TRBJ1-6; the D gene is possibly TRBD1 (5 bases). This CDR3 is built from 16 residues. Germline assignment: CDR1 SNHLY and CDR2 FYNNEI. V was clipped by 1 base and J by 1 base, with 8 bases between them. The complete variable domain, with remaining parts taken from reference TRBV2 and TRBJ1-6, reads EPEVTQTPSHQVTQMGQEVILRCVPISNHLYFYWYRQILGQKVEFLVSFYNNEISEKSEIFDDQFSVERPDGSNFTLKIRSTKLEDSAMYFCASSEGGRSYNSPLHFGNGTRLTVT.

The chain employs TRBV9 and TRBJ1-2; TRBD1 is a possible D gene (5 bases). Trimming removed 0 bases from V and 7 bases from J, with 13 bases in between. Germline CDR1 reads SGDLS; CDR2 reads YYNGEE. This CDR3 has 14 amino acids. For the CDR3, the DNA is TGTGCCAGCAGCGTAGATGGCAGGGTGGTTGGCTACACCTTC. The encoded protein is CASSVDGRVVGYTF.

V usage is TRBV9 and J usage is TRBJ1-2, with 7 nucleotides matching TRBD1. After removal of 4 bases from V and 8 bases from J, the junction contained 8 bases not matched to a gene. CDR3 length: 13 residues. Per the germline V gene, CDR1 is SGDLS and CDR2 is YYNGEE. CDR3 protein: CASSPVTGAGYTF. The CDR3 DNA reads as TGTGCCAGCAGCCCCGTTACAGGGGCCGGCTACACCTTC.

V gene TRBV5-1 combines with J gene TRBJ2-3; 9 nucleotides line up with TRBD2. V was clipped by 3 bases and J by 2 bases; unmatched bases: 1. The CDR3 sequence is 14 residues long. Germline V gives CDR1 SGHRS, CDR2 YFSETQ. In DNA form, the CDR3 reads TGCGCCAGCAGCTGGGGACTAGCCACAGATACGCAGTATTTT. Translation: CASSWGLATDTQYF. The full variable domain, rest sourced from reference TRBV5-1 and TRBJ2-3, is KAGVTQTPRYLIKTRGQQVTLSCSPISGHRSVSWYQQTPGQGLQFLFEYFSETQRNKGNFPGRFSGRQFSNSRSEMNVSTLELGDSALYLCASSWGLATDTQYFGPGTRLTVL.

This chain uses TRBV14 with TRBJ1-1; maybe TRBD1 (6 bases). Trimming stripped 1 base from V and 0 bases from J, with 9 bases between. The germline CDR1 and CDR2 sequences are SGHDN and FVKESK. CDR3 length equals 15 residues. The CDR3 DNA reads as TGTGCCAGCAGCCAAGGCAACAGGGTGAACACTGAAGCTTTCTTT. Its protein product is CASSQGNRVNTEAFF.

This rearrangement joins TRBV18 to TRBJ2-3; 9 nucleotides agree with TRBD2. Germline trimming cut 0 bases from V and 6 bases from J; bases unmatched to any gene: 7. This CDR3 contains 16 residues. Germline V gives CDR1 KGHSH, CDR2 LQKENI. CDR3 in amino acids: CASSPPVSGGGDTQYF. The CDR3 region has the DNA TGTGCCAGCTCACCACCGGTTAGCGGGGGAGGCGATACGCAGTATTTT.

This clone came up once. The gene calls are TRBV5-1 and TRBJ2-7, with 7 positions matching TRBD2. The V and J ends lost 4 bases and 7 bases, in that order; junction bases with no gene match: 20. This CDR3 region has 17 residues. Germline V gene data show CDR1 as SGHRS and CDR2 as YFSETQ. The CDR3: CASSPQGIAGFLGEQYF. Written as DNA, the CDR3 is TGCGCCAGCAGCCCTCAAGGGATAGCGGGCTTCCTCGGGGAGCAGTACTTC.

The chain is built from TRBV11-2 and TRBJ2-2; tentative D call: TRBD1 (6 bases). This CDR3 spans 14 amino acids. The V end was cut by 6 bases, the J end by 6 bases, with 14 bases between. In germline, CDR1 is SGHAT, CDR2 FQNNGV. The CDR3, as DNA: TGTGCCAGCAGGAAACAGGGTTGGGCCGGGGAGCTGTTTTTT. Its protein is CASRKQGWAGELFF.

The chain combines TRBV5-1 with TRBJ1-6; tentatively, D is TRBD1 (6 bases). The V end lost 4 bases, the J end lost 0 bases, and 14 bases lay between the germline ends. The germline V gene has CDR1 SGHRS and CDR2 YFSETQ. This CDR3 is built from 17 residues. The CDR3 nucleotides are TGCGCCAGCAGCCAGGAGGGGGGGAGCTCCTATAATTCACCCCTCCACTTT. Amino acid sequence: CASSQEGGSSYNSPLHF.